Each of the 3 T cell receptor beta chains below was sequenced from the same sample in a study of T-cell memory formation after mild COVID-19. In TCRdb, the 5' RACE reads were re-called with MiXCR into one record per CDR3 protein. The table lists roughly 350,000 distinct CDR3 sequences, around 20% of them singletons. The material sequenced was PBMCs or a T cell subset sorted from them (not recorded which). These receptor sequences come from an adult woman who had mild COVID-19 (a few samples of this study predate the infection). Cell type and time point are not known.

This rearrangement joins TRBV11-2 to TRBJ1-5; no clear D gene. Trimming pared 1 base from V and 6 bases from J, leaving 10 bases between. The germline gives CDR1 SGHAT, CDR2 FQNNGV. The CDR3 spans 14 residues. The CDR3 DNA reads as TGTGCCAGCAGCTTAGGCCTCCGGGGTCAGCCCCAGCATTTT. Encoded protein: CASSLGLRGQPQHF.

The genes are TRBV29-1 and TRBJ1-1, with 11 positions matching TRBD1. The junction had 2 bases not matched to a gene; V was cut back by 3 bases and J by 5 bases. The CDR3 is made up of 13 amino acids. The germline CDR1 and CDR2 sequences are SQVTM and ANQGSEA. For the CDR3, the DNA is TGCAGCGTTGATGGGACAGGGGGTACTGAAGCTTTCTTT. The encoded protein is CSVDGTGGTEAFF.

The chain couples TRBV12-3 or TRBV12-4 to TRBJ2-7; the match to TRBD1 covers 9 bases. V was clipped by 6 bases and J by 0 bases; unmatched bases: 6. The CDR3 sequence is 15 residues long. This CDR3 reads CASSRTGASSYEQYF. The CDR3 DNA follows: TGTGCCAGCAGCAGGACAGGGGCCAGCTCCTACGAGCAGTACTTC.